A selection of T cell receptor beta chains follows, all from one sample in a study of graft-versus-host responses after intestinal transplantation. Here immunoSEQ multiplex PCR was the method, and the copy in TCRdb shows in-frame clones only, minus some. The sample includes 17,000 or so clones, roughly 86% of them seen just once. The specimen comprised bone marrow, sampled about 130 days after transplant. The receptor source for this set is a human patient who received an intestinal transplant, so some T cells may come from the graft donor. Both conserved end residues are part of each CDR3. The D gene is left open where the match is weak. Clone size, where shown, is once, few, many, or a class for clones that have expanded.

d_call clone_size j_call v_call cdr3_aa cdr3_nt
TRBD2 - TRBJ2-3 TRBV7-9 CASSSRKPPSGGATDTQYF TGTGCCAGCAGCTCCCGAAAACCCCCTAGCGGGGGGGCCACAGATACGCAGTATTTT
TRBD1 - TRBJ2-7 TRBV6-9 CASRYSGTGVSYEQYF TGTGCCAGCAGATATTCCGGGACAGGGGTTTCATACGAGCAGTACTTC
- - TRBJ2-5 TRBV9 CASSEGAGPPLSETQYF TGTGCCAGCAGCGAGGGGGCGGGGCCACCTTTGTCGGAGACCCAGTACTTC
- - TRBJ2-2 TRBV4-1 CASSQARSGELFF TGCGCCAGCAGCCAAGCCCGGTCCGGGGAGCTGTTTTTT
TRBD1 - TRBJ1-4 TRBV7-9 CASSLLGQGSFEKLFF TGTGCCAGCAGCTTACTGGGACAGGGTTCTTTTGAAAAACTGTTTTTT
TRBD1 - TRBJ1-5 TRBV6-5 CASRTGEGQPQHF TGTGCCAGCAGGACAGGGGAGGGTCAGCCCCAGCATTTT
- - TRBJ2-5 TRBV13 CASSSRDRGYETQYF TGTGCCAGCAGCTCCAGGGATCGGGGGTATGAGACCCAGTACTTC
TRBD2 - TRBJ2-5 TRBV10-2 CASKEASGGQETQYF TGCGCCAGCAAGGAGGCTAGCGGGGGGCAAGAGACCCAGTACTTC
- - TRBJ1-1 TRBV27 CASSLSGARETEAFF TGTGCCAGCAGTTTATCGGGGGCGAGGGAGACTGAAGCTTTCTTT
- - TRBJ1-4 TRBV6-5 CASSFSGSNEKLFF TGTGCCAGCAGCTTTTCAGGGTCGAATGAAAAACTGTTTTTT
- - TRBJ1-1 TRBV6-5 CASSYPGAHPEAFF TGTGCCAGCAGTTACCCGGGGGCGCATCCTGAAGCTTTCTTT
TRBD2 once TRBJ2-1 TRBV15 CATSRGSGRAMNEQFF TGTGCCACCAGCAGAGGAAGCGGGAGGGCCATGAATGAGCAGTTCTTC
TRBD1 - TRBJ2-3 TRBV9 CASSDGQGTDTQYF TGTGCCAGCAGTGATGGACAGGGCACAGATACGCAGTATTTT
- - TRBJ1-2 TRBV5-1 CASSSTAYGYTF TGCGCCAGCAGCTCGACAGCTTATGGCTACACCTTC
- - TRBJ2-2 TRBV30 CAWSTSEAGELFF TGTGCCTGGAGTACCTCAGAAGCCGGGGAGCTGTTTTTT
- - TRBJ1-4 TRBV19 CASSINLYLKELFF TGTGCCAGTAGTATTAACTTGTACCTAAAGGAACTGTTTTTT
- - TRBJ1-2 TRBV30 CAWYTGSYGYTF TGTGCCTGGTATACAGGGTCCTATGGCTACACCTTC
TRBD1 - TRBJ2-4 TRBV11-2 CASSLGGTGGESKYF TGTGCCAGCAGCCTAGGGGGGACAGGGGGCGAGTCGAAGTACTTC
- - TRBJ2-7 TRBV5-4 CASSLGAGALEQYF TGTGCCAGCAGCCTGGGGGCAGGGGCGCTCGAGCAGTACTTC
TRBD1 - TRBJ2-7 TRBV7-6 CASSYRGDRGHEQYF TGTGCCAGCAGCTACCGGGGGGACAGGGGCCACGAGCAGTACTTC